This T cell receptor beta chain was obtained from a study of blood T cell repertoires in COVID-19. TCRdb's table, derived via immunoSEQ multiplex PCR, lists solely in-frame clones and lacks some. Counted here are tens of thousands of clones, 82% occurring once; the ten biggest clones make up over 8.5%. Looked up from germline, CDR1 is SGHVS and CDR2 is FQNEAQ. The CDR3 has 13 amino acids. Trimming removed 5 bases at V and 5 bases at J, with 9 bases between. The receptor was isolated from a man aged 50-59 years with acute or convalescent COVID-19. The sample comprised peripheral blood. This chain links TRBV7-8 with TRBJ2-2; D not resolved. CDR3 sequence reads: CASSEKITGELFF. Here the CDR3 DNA reads TGTGCCAGCAGCGAGAAGATTACCGGGGAGCTGTTTTTT.